The 26 T cell receptor beta chains listed next were all sequenced from one sample in a study of neurological immune-mediated disorders. TCRdb reprocessed the 5' RACE reads via MiXCR and lists one record per CDR3 protein. The sample has 20,000 to 30,000 distinct CDR3 sequences; around an eighth are singletons. Sequencing was done on a sample of PBMCs. These receptors all come from a woman in her 40s with HTLV-1-associated myelopathy (HAM/TSP).

This clonotype was counted many times. The genes are TRBV15 and TRBJ2-3; TRBD2 aligns across 7 bases. CDR3 length: 17 amino acids. Germline assignment: CDR1 LNHNV and CDR2 YYDKDF (reference sequence). J gave up 0 bases and V 2 bases, and 8 bases lay outside the gene matches. The CDR3 here is CATSRSGASGSTDTQYF. The CDR3 DNA sequence: TGTGCCACCAGCAGAAGCGGGGCTAGCGGTAGCACAGATACGCAGTATTTT.

This clonotype was seen ten or more times. The CDR3 protein is CASSLSTEAFF. The CDR3 region has the DNA TGTGCCAGCAGTTTAAGTACTGAAGCTTTCTTT. The chain recombines TRBV12-3 or TRBV12-4 with TRBJ1-1; D unresolved. V dropped 2 bases and J dropped 5 bases, with 3 bases sitting between them. This CDR3 region has 11 residues.

This clonotype was seen many times. The chain employs TRBV27 and TRBJ2-1; TRBD2 aligns across 16 bases. Germline loops: CDR1 MNHEY, CDR2 SMNVEV (reference sequence). The CDR3 length is 17 residues. With 5 bases clipped from V and 8 bases from J, the junction kept 9 bases outside the gene matches. CDR3 coding DNA: TGTGCCAGCAGTGGGGGACTAGCGGGGGGGCTGGGGGATGAGCAGTTCTTC. Its translation is CASSGGLAGGLGDEQFF.

The chain joins TRBV5-4 to TRBJ2-7, with 11 bases identical to TRBD2. The ends lost 0 bases at V and 5 bases at J; junction bases unmatched: 4. Germline assignment: CDR1 SGHNT and CDR2 YYREEE (reference sequence). The CDR3 is 15 amino acids. The DNA of the CDR3 is TGTGCCAGCAGCTTGGATACTAGCGGGGGCCACGAGCAGTACTTC. Protein: CASSLDTSGGHEQYF.

This clonotype was recorded at least ten times. CDR3 in amino acids: CASSHPGYGKTQYF. DNA of the CDR3: TGTGCCAGCAGCCACCCGGGCTACGGAAAGACCCAGTACTTC. The rearrangement joins TRBV7-9 to TRBJ2-5; no definite D call. The CDR3 is made up of 14 amino acids. V dropped 5 bases and J dropped 6 bases, with 16 bases sitting between them. CDR1 and CDR2 from the germline V gene are SEHNR and FQNEAQ (reference sequence).

This clonotype was recorded a few times. V gene TRBV12-3 or TRBV12-4 combines with J gene TRBJ1-6; D unresolved. There are 18 residues in the CDR3. V was clipped by 3 bases and J by 7 bases, with 22 bases between them. The CDR3 loop is CASSFTFAIPLRNSPLHF. CDR3 coding DNA: TGTGCCAGCAGTTTTACCTTCGCAATTCCGTTAAGAAATTCACCCCTCCACTTT.

This clonotype occurred many times. V and J are TRBV5-1 and TRBJ1-1, with 9 bases that match TRBD1. Germline trimming cut 7 bases from V and 3 bases from J; bases unmatched to any gene: 7. This CDR3 contains 14 residues. The germline V gene encodes CDR1 SGHRS and CDR2 YFSETQ. The CDR3 region is CASSLQGADTEAFF. The CDR3 DNA reads TGCGCCAGCTCCCTACAGGGGGCTGACACTGAAGCTTTCTTT.

This clonotype showed up many times. This chain joins TRBV20-1 and TRBJ2-3, with D possibly matching TRBD1 (5 bases). CDR1 is DFQATT, CDR2 SNEGSKA, per germline (reference sequence). This CDR3 is built from 16 residues. V was clipped by 4 bases and J by 4 bases, with 21 bases between them. The CDR3 sequence is CSATSLGRQLADTQYF. CDR3 DNA sequence: TGCAGTGCTACCTCCCTGGGGCGACAGCTCGCAGATACGCAGTATTTT.

There are many counts of this clonotype. For the CDR3, the DNA is TGTGCCACCAGTCGGGGGGAAAGGTCACCCCTCCACTTT. Translated, it gives CATSRGERSPLHF. The V call is TRBV24-1, the J call TRBJ1-6, with D possibly matching TRBD1 (5 bases). CDR3 length: 13 amino acids. Trimming took 6 bases from V and 10 from J, leaving 12 bases between them. CDR1 KGHDR and CDR2 SFDVKD come from the germline V gene.

At least ten counts were recorded for this clonotype. This chain connects TRBV5-1 to TRBJ2-1; 8 bases map to TRBD2. CDR1 is SGHRS and CDR2 is YFSETQ in the germline V gene. The CDR3 consists of 15 residues. After removal of 5 bases from V and 6 bases from J, the junction contained 10 bases not matched to a gene. CDR3 nucleotide sequence: TGCGCCAGCAGGCTGACGGGACTAGGGTCCAATGAGCAGTTCTTC. As protein: CASRLTGLGSNEQFF.

The table lists this clonotype with many counts. The chain links TRBV5-1 to TRBJ2-3; 9 bases are shared with TRBD2. The V gene end was trimmed by 0 bases and the J gene end by 3 bases; junction bases not matched to a gene: 5. This CDR3 has 16 amino acids. Germline values: CDR1 SGHRS, CDR2 YFSETQ. The CDR3 DNA follows: TGCGCCAGCAGCTTGGGGGGACTAGCCTCAACAGATACGCAGTATTTT. Its translation: CASSLGGLASTDTQYF.

Ten or more counts support this clonotype. J is TRBJ2-1 and V is TRBV24-1; possible D gene TRBD1, 6 bases. Germline-derived CDR1 and CDR2 are KGHDR and SFDVKD. V gave up 4 bases and J gave up 7 bases, with 10 bases separating them. The CDR3 is 13 amino acids. CDR3 loop: CATSEGAINEQFF. The CDR3 DNA reads TGTGCCACCAGTGAGGGGGCAATAAATGAGCAGTTCTTC.

This clonotype was detected only a few times. This chain connects TRBV20-1 to TRBJ2-7, with TRBD2 matching over 12 bases. This CDR3 has 14 amino acids. Germline V lookup: CDR1 DFQATT, CDR2 SNEGSKA (reference sequence). V lost 6 bases to trimming and J lost 6 bases; unmatched junction nucleotides: 9. The CDR3, as DNA: TGCAGTGCGAAAGCGCGGACTAGCGGGATCGAGCAGTACTTC. Translating it yields CSAKARTSGIEQYF.

This clonotype was counted many times. The chain recombines TRBV2 with TRBJ2-3, with 8 bases fitting TRBD2. V lost 7 bases to trimming and J lost 6 bases; unmatched junction nucleotides: 6. CDR3 size: 13 residues. Germline V gene lookup returns CDR1 SNHLY and CDR2 FYNNEI. CDR3 loop: CASNGGAEDTQYF. CDR3 coding DNA: TGTGCCAGCAACGGGGGGGCCGAGGATACGCAGTATTTT.

This clonotype was seen repeatedly, ten times or more. The chain employs TRBV20-1 and TRBJ2-2, with 8 bases matching TRBD1. The CDR3 is made up of 14 amino acids. Trimming removed 5 bases from V and 6 bases from J; junction bases left unmatched: 8. The germline gives CDR1 DFQATT, CDR2 SNEGSKA (reference sequence). The DNA for the CDR3 is TGCAGTGCTGCATCAGGGGGCTCGGCCGGGGAGCTGTTTTTT. The encoded protein is CSAASGGSAGELFF.

This clonotype was picked up many times. The chain recombines TRBV7-9 with TRBJ2-2; possible D gene TRBD1, 6 bases. From germline, CDR1 is SEHNR and CDR2 FQNEAQ (reference sequence). The germline V and J ends were trimmed by 2 bases and 6 bases, with 10 bases remaining between them. CDR3 length: 14 amino acids. This CDR3 is CASSLQGLPGELFF. CDR3 nucleotide sequence: TGTGCCAGCAGCTTACAGGGGCTCCCCGGGGAGCTGTTTTTT. The full variable domain, in which reference TRBV7-9 and TRBJ2-2 provide the parts outside the CDR3, is DTGVSQNPRHKITKRGQNVTFRCDPISEHNRLYWYRQTLGQGPEFLTYFQNEAQLEKSRLLSDRFSAERPKGSFSTLEIQRTEQGDSAMYLCASSLQGLPGELFFGEGSRLTVL.

This clonotype was seen a single time. The genes are TRBV5-1 and TRBJ2-4; the match to TRBD1 covers 11 bases. Looked up from germline, CDR1 is SGHRS and CDR2 is YFSETQ. The length of the CDR3 is 16 residues. V lost 5 bases, J lost 8 bases, and 12 bases stayed unmatched. The CDR3 nucleotides read TGCGCCAGCAGTCAGTCCGCCGGGACAGGGGGGGACATTCAGTACTTC. This encodes CASSQSAGTGGDIQYF. The complete variable domain, with remaining parts taken from reference TRBV5-1 and TRBJ2-4, reads KAGVTQTPRYLIKTRGQQVTLSCSPISGHRSVSWYQQTPGQGLQFLFEYFSETQRNKGNFPGRFSGRQFSNSRSEMNVSTLELGDSALYLCASSQSAGTGGDIQYFGAGTRLSVL.

This clonotype was seen many times. This CDR3 is CASSFTQGAGELFF. DNA for the CDR3: TGCGCCAGCAGCTTTACACAGGGGGCCGGGGAGCTGTTTTTT. The chain carries TRBV5-1 and TRBJ2-2; 8 nucleotides match TRBD1. The CDR3 sequence is 14 residues long. Germline CDR1 reads SGHRS; CDR2 reads YFSETQ. V shed 2 bases, J shed 6 bases, and the junction held 3 bases outside the gene matches.

In its sample, this clonotype ranks as medium-sized (0.01 to 0.1%). V usage is TRBV9 and J usage is TRBJ2-7; 8 nucleotides line up with TRBD1. The CDR3 runs to 14 residues. The germline V gene has CDR1 SGDLS and CDR2 YYNGEE. Trimming took 4 bases from V and 1 from J; bases not matched to a gene: 4. CDR3 DNA: TGTGCCAGCAGCCTCGGACAGGGATCCTACGAGCAGTACTTC. As protein: CASSLGQGSYEQYF.

This clonotype was observed many times. The rearrangement uses TRBV10-3 and TRBJ2-4, with a weak D call TRBD2 (6 bases). V shed 6 bases and J shed 5 bases, with 20 bases lying between them. Germline CDR1 and CDR2: ENHRY and SYGVKD. This CDR3 is 16 amino acids long. Here the CDR3 reads CAISSGTLSGQNIQYF. The CDR3 DNA reads TGTGCCATCAGCTCCGGGACTCTCAGCGGCCAAAACATTCAGTACTTC.

This clonotype occurred many times. The chain uses TRBV7-9 and TRBJ1-4; unclear D gene. The CDR3 is 13 residues long. Germline CDR1 is SEHNR and CDR2 is FQNEAQ (reference sequence). The V and J ends lost 3 bases and 7 bases respectively, with 9 bases between them. CDR3 sequence: CASSFRNSEKLFF. The CDR3 DNA reads TGTGCCAGCAGCTTCCGAAATAGTGAAAAACTGTTTTTT.

This clonotype was detected ten times or more. The rearrangement joins TRBV7-2 to TRBJ2-2; no firm D call. This CDR3 spans 13 amino acids. Germline CDR1 SGHTA, CDR2 FQGNSA. The ends were cut back, 3 bases at V and 7 bases at J, with 9 bases in the middle. The CDR3 is CASSLQFLGELFF. As DNA, the CDR3 is TGTGCCAGCAGCTTGCAGTTTCTCGGGGAGCTGTTTTTT. Looking up the rest from reference TRBV7-2 and TRBJ2-2 gives the full variable domain: GAGVSQSPSNKVTEKGKDVELRCDPISGHTALYWYRQSLGQGLEFLIYFQGNSAPDKSGLPSDRFSAERTGGSVSTLTIQRTQQEDSAVYLCASSLQFLGELFFGEGSRLTVL.

This clonotype has a handful of counts. The rearrangement links TRBV7-9 to TRBJ2-5; D uncertain. CDR3 size: 11 residues. Trimming shortened V by 4 bases and J by 5 bases, and 5 bases separated the two germline ends. From germline, CDR1 is SEHNR and CDR2 FQNEAQ (reference sequence). The DNA of the CDR3 is TGTGCCAGCAGCTCAGCCGAGACCCAGTACTTC. Translated: CASSSAETQYF.

This clonotype was found many times. The chain is built from TRBV27 and TRBJ1-3; D is ambiguous. The CDR3 loop spans 13 amino acids. V was trimmed by 7 bases and J by 2 bases, leaving 9 bases between them. Germline CDR1 MNHEY, CDR2 SMNVEV (reference sequence). DNA for the CDR3: TGTGCCAGCAAAGCCAGAGCTGGAAACACCATATATTTT. Translation gives CASKARAGNTIYF.

This clonotype was counted at least ten times. The chain couples TRBV15 to TRBJ2-7; D is uncertain. With 9 bases removed from V and 0 bases from J, the gap between germline ends came to 15 bases. The CDR3 has 14 residues. CDR1 and CDR2 (germline): LNHNV, YYDKDF (reference sequence). In DNA, the CDR3 is TGTGCCACGTCGGGTCCGAAAAGCTCCTACGAGCAGTACTTC. This translates into CATSGPKSSYEQYF.

The chain joins TRBV12-3 or TRBV12-4 to TRBJ2-2; the D gene is possibly TRBD1 (5 bases). CDR3 length equals 17 residues. Written as DNA, the CDR3 is TGTAACAGCAGGCGCCCCAGGGCAGGGTCGAACACCGGGGAGCTGTTTTTT. It specifies CNSRRPRAGSNTGELFF.